The 8 T cell receptor beta chains given below trace back to one sample, sequenced in a study of T cell responses to AZD1222 COVID-19 vaccine (dated by TCRdb to about 2021). In light of the paper, this sample's time point label describes: about 28 days (+/-7) after the second vaccine dose. The library relied on the immunoSEQ multiplex PCR assay. TCRdb's version of the immuneACCESS table is confined to in-frame rearrangements and falls short of the full clone set. An unresolved V gene accounts for under half of the shortfall where checked; the remainder is of unknown origin. This sample gives fewer than 150,000 clones in total; over 80% of them show up just once. The ten most abundant clones make up roughly 7.9% of the sample. This sample comprised peripheral blood, obtained 28 days after the second AZD1222 dose. The origin of the receptors is an adult who received the AZD1222 COVID-19 vaccine.

The rearrangement joins TRBV7-8 to TRBJ1-3, with D unclear. The CDR3 loop spans 14 amino acids. V lost 4 bases to trimming and J lost 2 bases, with 9 bases between them. Germline CDR1 SGHVS, CDR2 FQNEAQ. DNA of the CDR3: TGTGCCAGCAGCTCAGTCAGTACTGGAAACACCATATATTTT. This encodes CASSSVSTGNTIYF.

The CDR3, as DNA: TGTGCCACCAGTGATTTAGGAGCGGGCCTGTACAATGAGCAGTTCTTC. This sequence encodes CATSDLGAGLYNEQFF. V usage is TRBV24-1 and J usage is TRBJ2-1; D is perhaps TRBD2 (6 bases). Germline V CDR1 and CDR2: KGHDR, SFDVKD. The CDR3 length is 16 residues. Trimming left V 1 base short and J 4 bases short, with 13 bases between.

V and J are TRBV15 and TRBJ2-1, with D possibly being TRBD1 (6 bases). The CDR3 has 14 residues. V lost 0 bases to trimming and J lost 6 bases, with 9 bases between them. CDR1 is LNHNV and CDR2 is YYDKDF in the germline V gene (reference sequence). The CDR3 reads CATSRDPRGNEQFF. The CDR3 DNA reads as TGTGCCACCAGCAGAGATCCCAGGGGCAATGAGCAGTTCTTC.

The V gene is TRBV2, the J gene TRBJ1-4; D is ambiguous. Germline assignment: CDR1 SNHLY and CDR2 FYNNEI. The CDR3 has 16 amino acids. V was trimmed by 3 bases and J by 8 bases, leaving 19 bases between them. The CDR3, as DNA: TGTGCCAGCAGTGATTTACCGCAAATGGCGGGAGAAAAACTGTTTTTT. This encodes CASSDLPQMAGEKLFF.

The rearrangement uses TRBV7-9 and TRBJ1-5; maybe TRBD1 (5 bases). Trimming stripped 4 bases from V and 0 bases from J, with 10 bases between. The CDR3 covers 15 residues. Germline CDR1 SEHNR, CDR2 FQNEAQ (reference sequence). The CDR3 coding sequence is TGTGCCAGCAGCTCGGACAAGGTTAGCAATCAGCCCCAGCATTTT. Protein product: CASSSDKVSNQPQHF. Drawing the rest from reference TRBV7-9 and TRBJ1-5, the complete variable domain is DTGVSQNPRHKITKRGQNVTFRCDPISEHNRLYWYRQTLGQGPEFLTYFQNEAQLEKSRLLSDRFSAERPKGSFSTLEIQRTEQGDSAMYLCASSSDKVSNQPQHFGDGTRLSIL.

The chain joins TRBV27 to TRBJ1-6, with TRBD1 identical over 7 bases. This CDR3 contains 14 residues. The J segment lost 5 bases and the V segment lost 5 bases, leaving 3 bases of the junction unmatched. CDR1 and CDR2 (germline): MNHEY, SMNVEV (reference sequence). CDR3 in DNA: TGTGCCAGCAGTCCTGACAGGGATAATTCACCCCTCCACTTT. Its translation: CASSPDRDNSPLHF.

The chain recombines TRBV4-1 with TRBJ1-2, with D possibly being TRBD1 (5 bases). This CDR3 is built from 14 residues. V was shortened by 0 bases and J by 2 bases, with 7 bases between the two germline ends. Germline V gene lookup returns CDR1 MGHRA and CDR2 YSYEKL. The CDR3 DNA reads as TGCGCCAGCAGCCAAGAGGGGCGGAACTATGGCTACACCTTC. It is translated as CASSQEGRNYGYTF.

In its sample, this clone ranks as medium-sized. The V and J genes are TRBV15 and TRBJ2-7, with 10 bases identical to TRBD1. J was trimmed by 4 bases and V by 3 bases; bases with no gene match: 3. CDR1 and CDR2 (germline): LNHNV, YYDKDF (reference sequence). The CDR3 contains 14 residues. CDR3 loop: CATSSDRGRYEQYF. The CDR3 DNA is TGTGCCACCAGCAGTGACAGGGGGCGGTACGAGCAGTACTTC.